Below, 3 T cell receptor beta chains from the same sample are listed, as sequenced in a study of T-cell memory formation after mild COVID-19. MiXCR was run by TCRdb on the 5' RACE reads, yielding one entry per CDR3 protein. The data contain about 82,000 distinct CDR3 sequences, roughly 13% of them singletons. Input material: PBMCs or a T cell subset sorted from them (not recorded which). The receptors shown here come from a man aged 18 to 29 who had mild COVID-19 (a few samples of this study predate the infection). Cell type and time point are not known.

This rearrangement joins TRBV5-1 to TRBJ2-1; 13 bases map to TRBD2. With 4 bases clipped from V and 8 bases from J, the junction kept 6 bases outside the gene matches. This CDR3 has 15 residues. The germline V gene has CDR1 SGHRS and CDR2 YFSETQ. CDR3 loop: CASSPGLAGLDEQFF. CDR3 bases: TGCGCCAGCAGCCCGGGACTAGCGGGGTTGGATGAGCAGTTCTTC.

This chain joins TRBV5-5 and TRBJ2-7, with unresolved D. V dropped 2 bases and J dropped 4 bases, with 10 bases sitting between them. This CDR3 spans 13 amino acids. Germline lookup yields CDR1 SGHKS and CDR2 YYEKEE (reference sequence). CDR3 protein: CASSFEQLYEQYF. The DNA for the CDR3 is TGTGCCAGCAGCTTTGAGCAACTTTACGAGCAGTACTTC.

This clonotype came up a few times. The J gene is TRBJ2-7, the V gene TRBV7-9; D unclear. The CDR3 consists of 14 residues. Germline V gene lookup returns CDR1 SEHNR and CDR2 FQNEAQ (reference sequence). The germline V and J ends were trimmed by 6 bases and 2 bases, with 14 bases remaining between them. CDR3 residues: CASSQTSRPYEQYV. DNA for the CDR3: TGTGCCAGCAGTCAAACCTCTAGACCCTACGAGCAGTACGTC.